This TCR beta chain was documented in a study of T cell responses to AZD1222 COVID-19 vaccine (dated by TCRdb to the early 2020s). Looking at the study overall: A total of 230 to 250 trial participants underwent TCR sequencing, of whom around 200 received two doses of AZD1222 and some 25 received two doses of the MenACWY control vaccine. Trial participants were enrolled by age into subgroups of 18-55, 56-69 and 70-plus years, and around 140, 26 and 57 TCR-sequenced participants, respectively, were included in these subgroups. What the research found in general, with its limitations: The whole spike protein was spanned by vaccine-associated CD4 TCRs, and dominant responses were seen in regions 160-218 and 743-854. Conclusions about previously exposed vaccinees are limited, since just 5 to 7 AZD1222 recipients were seropositive for SARS-CoV-2 at baseline. In the small 56-69-year group, the increase in depth fell short of significance, most likely because of low power. Participants were mostly white British, with more females than males. The authors suggested clonal diversity may have been underestimated. A significant rise in spike-specific TCR breadth and depth was observed after two AZD1222 doses relative to day 0 and relative to MenACWY recipients. Because no samples from the day 14 peak response were available, repertoires could be characterized only after the peak T cell response. Epitopes outside the regions mutated in the B.1.351 and B.1.1.7 variants were reportedly recognized by nearly half of the unique spike-specific TCRs.

Sample time point, as interpreted from the label and publication: about 28 days (+/-7) after the second vaccine dose. AZD1222 recipients whose second dose came at about 4 weeks and those whose second dose came at about 12 weeks were combined into one group, since spike-specific TCR depth and breadth did not differ between the two schedules. Vaccinee samples came from UK trials COV001 and COV002, including a single-blind randomized controlled phase 2/3 trial of AZD1222 (ChAdOx1 nCoV-19) in healthy adults. For TCRbeta chain sequencing, PBMC samples from trial participants were taken at day 0 and at day 28 after the second dose. A distance of 7 bases separates the germline ends of V and J, which lose 8 bases and 1 base respectively. The germline V gene (reference sequence) supplies CDR1 GTSNPN and CDR2 SVGIG. The CDR3 numbers 11 residues from cysteine through phenylalanine. The sequence is cut down to CDR3 DNA, 33 bases in frame from base 1.

The CDR3 regions of human TCRbeta chains were analyzed by immunosequencing. The study's processing was this. Repertoire TCRs were checked for matches against a reference library of SARS-CoV-2-specific TCRs that had been generated using the MIRA antigen-specificity platform. Breadth meant the fraction of unique TCRs that were SARS-CoV-2-associated, whereas depth meant the fraction of total T cells that were SARS-CoV-2-associated. Using the MIRA data, every spike-specific TCR was mapped to the spike region that the TCR reacted to and assigned to either a CD4 or a CD8 class. Log10-transformed breadth and depth values were compared by one-way ANOVA with Sidak's multiple comparisons tests. TCRdb retrieved this table from immuneACCESS and kept in-frame rearrangements only. Not all clones are present; in checked studies, unresolved V genes account for under half, and no reason is known for the remainder. Clone size and the V and J calls come from that table; the DNA yielded D and trimming. This sample holds under 150,000 clones; roughly nine tenths were observed only once. The ten largest clones add up to about 10% of the sample.

In this sample, this clone turned up once. Its antigen has not been determined. The input lacks base qualities; no much larger clone sits a single base away. The material sequenced was peripheral blood, taken 28 days after the second AZD1222 dose. This clonotype was obtained from an adult who received the AZD1222 COVID-19 vaccine. The chain uses TRBV30 and TRBJ2-3; the D region is possibly TRBD1 or TRBD2, each matching across 5 bases. The DNA sequence is as follows: TGTGCCAGGGGACGCACAGATACGCAGTATTTT. Its translation is CARGRTDTQYF.